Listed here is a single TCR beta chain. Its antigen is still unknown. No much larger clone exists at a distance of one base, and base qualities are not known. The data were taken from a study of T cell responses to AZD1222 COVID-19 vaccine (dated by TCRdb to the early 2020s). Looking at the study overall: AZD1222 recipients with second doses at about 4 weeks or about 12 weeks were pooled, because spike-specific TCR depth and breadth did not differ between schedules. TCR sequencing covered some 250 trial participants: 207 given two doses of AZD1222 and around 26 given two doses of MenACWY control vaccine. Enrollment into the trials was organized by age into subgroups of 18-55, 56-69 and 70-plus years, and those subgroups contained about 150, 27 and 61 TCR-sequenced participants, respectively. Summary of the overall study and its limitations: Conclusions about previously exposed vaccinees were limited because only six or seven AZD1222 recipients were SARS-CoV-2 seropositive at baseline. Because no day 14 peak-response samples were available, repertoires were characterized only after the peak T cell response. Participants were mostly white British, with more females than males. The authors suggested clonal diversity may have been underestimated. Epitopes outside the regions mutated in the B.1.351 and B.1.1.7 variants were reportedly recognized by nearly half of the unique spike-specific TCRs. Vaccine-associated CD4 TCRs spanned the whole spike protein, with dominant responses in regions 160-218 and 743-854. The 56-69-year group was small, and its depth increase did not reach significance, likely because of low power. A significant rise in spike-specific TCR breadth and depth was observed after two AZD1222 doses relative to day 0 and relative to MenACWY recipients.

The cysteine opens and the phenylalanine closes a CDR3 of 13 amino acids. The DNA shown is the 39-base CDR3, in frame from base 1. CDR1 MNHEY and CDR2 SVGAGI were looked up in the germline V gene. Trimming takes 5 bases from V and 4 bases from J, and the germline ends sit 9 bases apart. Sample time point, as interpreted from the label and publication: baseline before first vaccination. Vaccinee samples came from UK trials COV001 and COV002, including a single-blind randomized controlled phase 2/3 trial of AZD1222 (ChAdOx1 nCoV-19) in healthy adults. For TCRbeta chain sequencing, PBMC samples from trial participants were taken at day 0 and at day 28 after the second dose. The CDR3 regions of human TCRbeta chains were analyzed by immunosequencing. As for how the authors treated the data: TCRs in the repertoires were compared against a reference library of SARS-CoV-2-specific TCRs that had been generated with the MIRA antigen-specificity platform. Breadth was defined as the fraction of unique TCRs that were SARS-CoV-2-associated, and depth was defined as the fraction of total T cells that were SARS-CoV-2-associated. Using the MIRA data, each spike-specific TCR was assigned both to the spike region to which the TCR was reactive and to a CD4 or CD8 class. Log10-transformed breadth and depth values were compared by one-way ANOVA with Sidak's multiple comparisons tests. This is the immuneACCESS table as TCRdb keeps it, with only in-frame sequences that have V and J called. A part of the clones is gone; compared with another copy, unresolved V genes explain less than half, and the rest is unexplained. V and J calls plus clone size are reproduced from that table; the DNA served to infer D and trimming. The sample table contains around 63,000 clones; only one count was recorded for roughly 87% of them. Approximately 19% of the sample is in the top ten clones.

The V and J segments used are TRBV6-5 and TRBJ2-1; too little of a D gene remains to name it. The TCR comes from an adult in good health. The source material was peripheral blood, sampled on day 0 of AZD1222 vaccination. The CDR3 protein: CASSNLRYNEQFF. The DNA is TGTGCCAGCAGTAACCTCAGGTACAATGAGCAGTTCTTC.